Shown below are 17 T cell receptor beta chains from a single sample sequenced in a study of Graves' ophthalmopathy and Graves' hyperthyroidism. Researchers took RNA transcripts and amplified TCR beta CDR3 regions from them. After a first-round RT-PCR with HTBI primers, a second-round multiplex PCR was run. TCRdb processed the multiplex PCR reads anew with MiXCR; each CDR3 protein has one entry. Of hundreds of thousands of distinct CDR3 sequences in the sample, under 25% were seen once. Sequences were obtained from peripheral blood. Receptors originate from a woman aged 18 to 35 with stable Graves' hyperthyroidism.

This sequence joins TRBV4-1 and TRBJ2-7; 8 bases agree with TRBD1. V lost 3 bases and J lost 2; bases outside the gene matches: 6. CDR1 is MGHRA, CDR2 YSYEKL, per germline. The CDR3 totals 15 residues. Written as DNA, the CDR3 is TGCGCCAGCAGCCAGGCTACGACAGGGGCCTACGAGCAGTACTTC. Translation: CASSQATTGAYEQYF.

This clonotype was seen ten or more times. The chain carries TRBV15 and TRBJ2-2, with 8 bases aligning to TRBD2. CDR1 and CDR2 from the germline V gene are LNHNV and YYDKDF (reference sequence). This CDR3 has 21 amino acids. Trimming removed 1 base from V and 6 bases from J; junction bases left unmatched: 22. In DNA form, the CDR3 reads TGTGCCACCAGCAGAGTCTTCGGGACAACGGGGGGGGGAGCGGGAGCCGGGGAGCTGTTTTTT. This translates into CATSRVFGTTGGGAGAGELFF.

The rearrangement links TRBV30 to TRBJ2-2; TRBD2 matches 12 bases. V was clipped by 0 bases and J by 4 bases; unmatched bases: 6. CDR1 is GTSNPN and CDR2 is SVGIG in the germline V gene (reference sequence). The CDR3 has 17 amino acids. The CDR3 coding sequence is TGTGCCTGGAGTGTTGCTAGCGGGAGGGCCCGCACCGGGGAGCTGTTTTTT. Its protein product is CAWSVASGRARTGELFF.

V and J are TRBV7-2 and TRBJ2-5, with 15 nucleotides matching TRBD2. Unmatched junction bases numbered 4, after V lost 4 bases and J lost 4 bases. The germline V gene has CDR1 SGHTA and CDR2 FQGNSA. The CDR3 has 16 amino acids. CDR3 amino acids: CASSSRTSGRGETQYF. The CDR3 bases are TGTGCCAGCAGCTCCCGGACTAGCGGGAGGGGAGAGACCCAGTACTTC.

The chain has TRBV10-3 and TRBJ1-2; 7 bases are shared with TRBD1. The CDR3 has 15 residues. From germline, CDR1 is ENHRY and CDR2 SYGVKD. The V segment lost 2 bases and the J segment 7 bases; nucleotides outside the gene matches: 10. CDR3 in amino acids: CAISERTGTARGYTF. DNA of the CDR3: TGTGCCATCAGTGAGAGGACCGGGACAGCCCGTGGCTACACCTTC.

The V gene is TRBV30, the J gene TRBJ1-1; 7 bases are shared with TRBD1. V gave up 5 bases and J gave up 0 bases; unmatched junction bases: 9. Germline values: CDR1 GTSNPN, CDR2 SVGIG (reference sequence). CDR3 length: 15 amino acids. The DNA of the CDR3 is TGTGCCTGGGATGGGACAGTGAACATGAACACTGAAGCTTTCTTT. Encoded protein: CAWDGTVNMNTEAFF.

This clonotype was seen many times. The V and J genes are TRBV7-2 and TRBJ2-5; no reliable D call. The CDR3 is made up of 13 amino acids. V was clipped by 2 bases and J by 4 bases, with 8 bases between them. Per the germline V gene, CDR1 is SGHTA and CDR2 is FQGNSA. The CDR3 is CASSLSIGETQYF. The CDR3 bases are TGTGCCAGCAGCTTATCCATAGGAGAGACCCAGTACTTC.

The rearrangement joins TRBV7-2 to TRBJ2-5; D gene uncertain. The CDR3 loop spans 13 amino acids. The germline V gene has CDR1 SGHTA and CDR2 FQGNSA. Trimming pared 5 bases from V and 4 bases from J, leaving 11 bases between. The CDR3 sequence: CASSVPPGETQYF. As DNA, the CDR3 is TGTGCCAGCAGCGTGCCCCCGGGAGAGACCCAGTACTTC.

This clonotype occurred many times. At one end, the junction sequence differs from germline, possibly due to a read error. The CDR3 bases are TGTGCCAGTAGTGCCCAGGGAGCCAAAAACATTAAGTACTTC. Translating gives CASSAQGAKNIKYF. The rearrangement links TRBV19 to TRBJ2-4; the D call may be TRBD1 or TRBD2 (5 bases each). The CDR3 length is 14 residues. CDR1 and CDR2 from the germline V gene are LNHDA and SQIVND (reference sequence).

This rearrangement joins TRBV5-1 to TRBJ1-3; D is perhaps TRBD1 (5 bases). V was shortened by 3 bases and J by 4 bases, with 14 bases between the two germline ends. The CDR3 is 15 amino acids. Germline V gene lookup returns CDR1 SGHRS and CDR2 YFSETQ. The chain's CDR3 is CASSWDPGTGNTIYF. The DNA for the CDR3 is TGCGCCAGCAGCTGGGACCCGGGAACAGGAAACACCATATATTTT.

This rearrangement joins TRBV13 to TRBJ1-1, with 9 bases matching TRBD1. V trimming: 5 bases; J trimming: 0 bases; junction bases outside the gene matches: 16. CDR1 is PRHDT and CDR2 is FYEKMQ in the germline V gene (reference sequence). CDR3 length: 19 amino acids. CDR3 sequence: CASSNTWGTGLKMNTEAFF. In nucleotides, the CDR3 is TGTGCCAGCAGCAATACCTGGGGGACAGGGCTTAAAATGAACACTGAAGCTTTCTTT. The full variable domain, in which reference TRBV13 and TRBJ1-1 provide the parts outside the CDR3, is AAGVIQSPRHLIKEKRETATLKCYPIPRHDTVYWYQQGPGQDPQFLISFYEKMQSDKGSIPDRFSAQQFSDYHSELNMSSLELGDSALYFCASSNTWGTGLKMNTEAFFGQGTRLTVV.

In its sample, this clonotype was seen many times. The chain uses TRBV6-5 and TRBJ2-7, with 9 bases that match TRBD1. The CDR3 is made up of 16 amino acids. In germline, CDR1 is MNHEY, CDR2 SVGAGI. J gave up 3 bases and V 0 bases, and 6 bases lay outside the gene matches. For the CDR3, the DNA is TGTGCCAGCAGTTACTCGACTGGGACAGGGAGCTACGAGCAGTACTTC. Protein sequence: CASSYSTGTGSYEQYF.

The J gene is TRBJ1-1, the V gene TRBV2; TRBD1 agrees at 7 bases. Looked up from germline, CDR1 is SNHLY and CDR2 is FYNNEI. The J segment lost 4 bases and the V segment lost 4 bases, leaving 6 bases of the junction unmatched. CDR3 length: 14 residues. The CDR3 coding sequence is TGTGCCAGCAGTGCCCGACAGGGAACCACTGAAGCTTTCTTT. Its translation: CASSARQGTTEAFF.

Regarding this clonotype: A clone one base away is much larger, so this may be a read error. The gene calls are TRBV6-1 and TRBJ2-5; D not certain. This CDR3 has 14 amino acids. Germline lookup yields CDR1 MNHNS and CDR2 SASEGT. The CDR3 loop is CVSTSRMIGETQYF. The CDR3 bases are TGTGTCAGCACCTCGCGGATGATAGGAGAGACCCAGTACTTC.

This clonotype appeared many times. The genes are TRBV11-2 and TRBJ1-1; 12 bases map to TRBD1. The CDR3 totals 17 residues. The V gene's germline CDR1 is SGHAT and CDR2 FQNNGV. V lost 1 base, J lost 4 bases, and 7 bases stayed unmatched. The DNA for the CDR3 is TGTGCCAGCAGCTTAGGGGGGACAGGGGGCGTGGTCACTGAAGCTTTCTTT. Amino acid sequence: CASSLGGTGGVVTEAFF.

The CDR3 DNA reads as TGTGCCAGCAGGACCCGGGACAGGATTAGTCGGATCACAGATACGCAGTATTTT. This translates into CASRTRDRISRITDTQYF. The rearrangement joins TRBV6-4 to TRBJ2-3; 8 bases agree with TRBD1. With 6 bases clipped from V and 2 bases from J, the junction kept 16 bases outside the gene matches. This CDR3 has 18 residues. Germline lookup yields CDR1 MRHNA and CDR2 SNTAGT.

As DNA, the CDR3 is TGCAGTGCTCCACGCCGGGACTTCCCCTACGAGCAGTACTTC. Translating gives CSAPRRDFPYEQYF. This sequence joins TRBV20-1 and TRBJ2-7; D perhaps matches TRBD2 (6 bases). The V gene's germline CDR1 is DFQATT and CDR2 SNEGSKA (reference sequence). The V and J ends lost 5 bases and 2 bases respectively, with 16 bases between them. The CDR3 consists of 14 residues.